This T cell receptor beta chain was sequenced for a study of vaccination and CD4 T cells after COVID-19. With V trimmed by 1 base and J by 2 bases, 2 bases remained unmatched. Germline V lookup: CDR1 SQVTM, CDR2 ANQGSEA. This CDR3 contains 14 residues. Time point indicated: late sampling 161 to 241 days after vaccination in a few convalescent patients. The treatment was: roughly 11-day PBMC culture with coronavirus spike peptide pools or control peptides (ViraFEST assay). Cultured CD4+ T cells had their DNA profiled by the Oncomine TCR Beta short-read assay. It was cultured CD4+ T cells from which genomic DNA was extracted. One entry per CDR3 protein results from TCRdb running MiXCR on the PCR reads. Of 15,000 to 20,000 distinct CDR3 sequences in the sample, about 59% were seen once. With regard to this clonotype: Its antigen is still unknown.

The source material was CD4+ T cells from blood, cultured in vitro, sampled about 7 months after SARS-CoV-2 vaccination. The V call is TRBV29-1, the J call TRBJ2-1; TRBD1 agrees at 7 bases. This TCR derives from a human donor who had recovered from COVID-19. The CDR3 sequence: CSVEGGQPYNEQFF. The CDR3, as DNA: TGCAGCGTTGAAGGGGGACAGCCCTACAATGAGCAGTTCTTC.